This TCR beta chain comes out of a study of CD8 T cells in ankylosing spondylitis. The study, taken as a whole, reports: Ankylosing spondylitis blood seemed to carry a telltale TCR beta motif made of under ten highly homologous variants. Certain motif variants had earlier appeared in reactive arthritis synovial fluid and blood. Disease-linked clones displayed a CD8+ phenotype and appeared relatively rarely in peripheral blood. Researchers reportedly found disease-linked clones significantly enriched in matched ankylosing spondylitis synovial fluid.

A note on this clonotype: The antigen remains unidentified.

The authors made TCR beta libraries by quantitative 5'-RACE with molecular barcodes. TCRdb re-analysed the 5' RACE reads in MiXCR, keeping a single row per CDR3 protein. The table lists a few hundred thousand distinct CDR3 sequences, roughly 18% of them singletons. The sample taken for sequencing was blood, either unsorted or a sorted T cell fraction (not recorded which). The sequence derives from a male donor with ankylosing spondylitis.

CDR3 nucleotide sequence: TGCAGTGCACCCATCGGGACGACCACCTACAATGAGCAGTTCTTC. It codes for CSAPIGTTTYNEQFF. The V and J genes are TRBV20-1 and TRBJ2-1; D may be TRBD1 or TRBD2 (5 bases each). The germline V gene encodes CDR1 DFQATT and CDR2 SNEGSKA (reference sequence). The CDR3 loop spans 15 amino acids. V lost 6 bases and J 2 bases, leaving 17 bases between the germline ends.